This T cell receptor beta chain was documented in a study of cytomegalovirus exposure and HLA in healthy donors. Study conclusions and caveats: The authors later linked a missense DCLRE1C variant to TCR beta V- and J-gene trimming. About 87% or about 30% of the time was how often most TCR beta V segments were productive, according to an earlier analysis. Rare TCR sequences predominated, though certain public TCRs were found in many donors. A few chains linked to CMV were shown in vitro to be specific for CMV antigens.

On this clone itself: Its antigen is not known.

V lost 7 bases, J lost 0 bases, and 10 bases lay in between. Germline CDR1 reads MNHNS; CDR2 reads SASEGT. There are 14 residues in the CDR3. PCR primers comprised 60 Vbeta and 13 Jbeta primers. Some clones are missing from TCRdb's copy, which holds only in-frame ones; the method was immunoSEQ multiplex PCR. Of some 130,000 clones in the sample, around 77% are singletons; the top ten hold 2%. Input material: PBMCs. The gene calls are TRBV6-1 and TRBJ2-1; D may be TRBD2 (5 bases). This receptor was identified in a man between 25 and 39 years old in good health and CMV-seronegative. The DNA for the CDR3 is TGTGCCAGCACTCCGACTAACTCCTACAATGAGCAGTTCTTC. It is translated as CASTPTNSYNEQFF.